What follows are 11 T cell receptor beta chains derived from one specimen sequenced in a study of CD8+CD57+ T cells in acquired aplastic anemia (dated by TCRdb to the late 2010s). Sequencing took place on an Illumina HiSeq 2000. Genomic DNA served as template for TCR beta VDJ combination and CDR3 sequence profiling. TCRdb reprocessed the public reads (quality trimming at Q25 with fastp, clone calling with MiXCR) and kept in-frame beta chains. Each entry is one CDR3 protein sequence, shown with its most common DNA and genes. Here the sample has roughly 250,000 distinct CDR3 sequences; about 44% occur a single time. Jointly, the top ten make up over 7.5% of the sample. Flow cytometry had shown CD8+CD57+ cell expansion in the patients selected for sequencing. The specimen sequenced was sorted CD4+, CD8+, or CD8+CD57+ T cells (not recorded which) from PBMCs. The receptor source for this set is a human donor with aplastic anemia.

This clonotype was recorded at least ten times. The CDR3 DNA reads TGTGCCAGCAGTGAAGCGGGTGGACGATACGAGCAGTACTTC. Its translation: CASSEAGGRYEQYF. The chain has TRBV2 and TRBJ2-7; D unclear. The V gene's germline CDR1 is SNHLY and CDR2 FYNNEI. This CDR3 is 14 amino acids long. The V end lost 0 bases, the J end lost 4 bases, and 10 bases lay between the germline ends.

V usage is TRBV9 and J usage is TRBJ2-3; the D call may be TRBD1 or TRBD2 (5 bases each). Between the trimmed V and J ends, which lost 0 bases and 3 bases, there was a span of 8 bases. This CDR3 spans 14 amino acids. CDR1 is SGDLS and CDR2 is YYNGEE in the germline V gene. Here the CDR3 reads CASSVGWGTDTQYF. The CDR3 nucleotides are TGTGCCAGCAGCGTAGGGTGGGGGACAGATACGCAGTATTTT. Combining the CDR3 with reference TRBV9 and TRBJ2-3 gives the whole variable domain DSGVTQTPKHLITATGQRVTLRCSPRSGDLSVYWYQQSLDQGLQFLIQYYNGEERAKGNILERFSAQQFPDLHSELNLSSLELGDSALYFCASSVGWGTDTQYFGPGTRLTVL.

Points on this clonotype: One end of the junction does not line up with germline, which may come from a read error. The chain employs TRBV15 and TRBJ2-7; D may correspond to TRBD1 or TRBD2 (6 bases each). Germline V gene lookup returns CDR1 LNHNV and CDR2 YYDKDF (reference sequence). The CDR3 totals 16 residues. The CDR3 region is CAASSQEGDRSYEQYF. In nucleotides, the CDR3 is TGTGCCGCCAGCAGCCAGGAGGGAGACAGGTCCTACGAGCAGTACTTC.

This clonotype was observed at least ten times. The chain links TRBV4-3 to TRBJ1-6; 8 nucleotides agree with TRBD1. J lost 7 bases, V lost 4 bases, and 6 bases had no gene match. The CDR3 covers 15 residues. Germline V gene data show CDR1 as LGHNA and CDR2 as YSLEER. CDR3 in amino acids: CASSPRQGMNSPLHF. The CDR3 DNA follows: TGCGCCAGCAGCCCACGACAGGGGATGAATTCACCCCTCCACTTT.

The V gene is TRBV7-9, the J gene TRBJ2-7, with 9 bases that match TRBD1. Germline lookup yields CDR1 SEHNR and CDR2 FQNEAQ (reference sequence). With V trimmed by 3 bases and J by 4 bases, 13 bases remained unmatched. The CDR3 is 17 amino acids. CDR3 DNA sequence: TGTGCCAGCAGCTTTGGGTGGTCGGGACAGGGTTCTTACGAGCAGTACTTC. It codes for CASSFGWSGQGSYEQYF.

This clonotype occurred a few times. The V and J genes are TRBV6-5 and TRBJ2-3, with 9 bases lining up with TRBD2. V shed 1 base and J 0 bases; nucleotides not matched to a gene: 11. CDR1 is MNHEY, CDR2 SVGAGI, per germline. There are 19 residues in the CDR3. The DNA for the CDR3 is TGTGCCAGCAGTTACTTTGAAAATTTAGCGGGAGTTAGCACAGATACGCAGTATTTT. Encoded protein: CASSYFENLAGVSTDTQYF.

V and J are TRBV9 and TRBJ1-6; the D is unclear. The germline gives CDR1 SGDLS, CDR2 YYNGEE. CDR3 length: 14 amino acids. The V gene lost 0 bases and the J gene lost 2 bases, with 3 bases spanning the gap. The CDR3 bases are TGTGCCAGCAGCGTAGTGCCCTATAATTCACCCCTCCACTTT. Its translation: CASSVVPYNSPLHF.

This clonotype was picked up a small number of times. This CDR3 fails to terminate in the conserved phenylalanine or tryptophan, so it likely reflects a read error. V and J are TRBV5-1 and TRBJ2-7; 10 nucleotides match TRBD1. The V segment lost 3 bases and the J segment 2 bases; nucleotides outside the gene matches: 14. Germline CDR1 and CDR2: SGHRS and YFSETQ. The CDR3 has 18 residues. This CDR3 reads CASSSLARQGADTYEQYS. The CDR3 DNA sequence: TGCGCCAGCAGCTCGTTAGCGAGACAGGGGGCGGACACCTACGAGCAGTACTCC.

This clonotype came up many times. This chain links TRBV12-3 or TRBV12-4 with TRBJ1-1; weak D call: TRBD1 (6 bases). This CDR3 region has 12 residues. Trimming left V 7 bases short and J 6 bases short, with 12 bases between. The CDR3 nucleotides are TGTGCCAGCACCAAAACAGGGCCTGAAGCTTTCTTT. Protein product: CASTKTGPEAFF.

The rearrangement joins TRBV2 to TRBJ1-2, with TRBD1 matching over 8 bases. Germline values: CDR1 SNHLY, CDR2 FYNNEI. The CDR3 runs to 14 residues. Trimming removed 6 bases from V and 8 bases from J; junction bases left unmatched: 11. The CDR3 region has the DNA TGTGCCAGCAGCTCCCCGGACAGGGTTGTCGGCTACACCTTC. Its translation: CASSSPDRVVGYTF. The full variable domain, rest sourced from reference TRBV2 and TRBJ1-2, is EPEVTQTPSHQVTQMGQEVILRCVPISNHLYFYWYRQILGQKVEFLVSFYNNEISEKSEIFDDQFSVERPDGSNFTLKIRSTKLEDSAMYFCASSSPDRVVGYTFGSGTRLTVV.

This clonotype was observed a single time. The rearrangement joins TRBV7-2 to TRBJ1-1; D possibly corresponds to TRBD1 (5 bases). The germline CDR1 and CDR2 sequences are SGHTA and FQGNSA. CDR3 length: 15 amino acids. The V gene lost 0 bases and the J gene lost 0 bases, with 8 bases spanning the gap. As DNA, the CDR3 is TGTGCCAGCAGCTTAGCGGCAGGGCTGAACACTGAAGCTTTCTTT. It translates to CASSLAAGLNTEAFF.